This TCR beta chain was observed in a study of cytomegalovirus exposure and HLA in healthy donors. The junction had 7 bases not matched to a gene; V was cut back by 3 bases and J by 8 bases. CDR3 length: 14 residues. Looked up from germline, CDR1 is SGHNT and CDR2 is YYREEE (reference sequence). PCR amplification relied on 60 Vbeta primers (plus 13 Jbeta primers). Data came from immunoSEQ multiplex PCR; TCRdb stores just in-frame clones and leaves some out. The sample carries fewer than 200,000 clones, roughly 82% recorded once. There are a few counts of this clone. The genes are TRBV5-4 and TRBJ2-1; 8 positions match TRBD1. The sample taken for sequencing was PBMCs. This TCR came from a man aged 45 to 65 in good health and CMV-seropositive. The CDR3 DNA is TGTGCCAGCAGCTACGGACAGGGTTATGATGAGCAGTTCTTC. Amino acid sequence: CASSYGQGYDEQFF.